At least ten counts were recorded for the clone carrying this T cell receptor (beta chain). Its antigen is unidentified. The record originates from a study of neurological immune-mediated disorders. Germline V gene sequence: CDR1 MDHEN, CDR2 SYDVKM. Trimming pared 3 bases from V and 0 bases from J, leaving 9 bases between. The CDR3 spans 14 residues. The cDNA came from 5'RACE, which used 10-nucleotide random UMIs. Each CDR3 protein is one row after TCRdb ran MiXCR on the 5' RACE reads. The sample lists over 35,000 distinct CDR3 sequences, approximately 4.5% occurring once. The study built unsorted libraries from 2 million PBMCs kept at -80 C. Study findings and constraints: Because no CDR3 amino acid sequences were shared across subjects by expanded clones, private repertoires were suggested in all groups.

This clonotype was obtained from a woman aged 55 to 70 with multiple sclerosis. This chain links TRBV28 with TRBJ2-7; D gene unclear. The material sequenced was PBMCs. For the CDR3, the DNA is TGTGCCAGCAGTTTTATCCCGAGCTCCTACGAGCAGTACTTC. It encodes CASSFIPSSYEQYF.